The next 29 T cell receptor beta chains were all read from a single sample in a study of radiotherapy plus CTLA-4 blockade in lung cancer. Some clones are missing from TCRdb's copy, which holds only in-frame ones; the method was immunoSEQ multiplex PCR. The data contain tens of thousands of clones, under 80% of them singletons. Sequencing was performed on peripheral blood, taken from a patient treated with radiotherapy plus ipilimumab. The receptors here all came from a human donor with non-small cell lung cancer who had a partial response to radiotherapy plus ipilimumab. Some clones in this sample may be carry-over from other donors' samples.

This clone was seen only once. The chain combines TRBV7-3 with TRBJ2-1; 11 bases agree with TRBD2. Per germline, CDR1 SGHTA and CDR2 FQGTGA. The CDR3 has 15 amino acids. J lost 7 bases, V lost 5 bases, and 7 bases had no gene match. The CDR3 region is CASSMGLAAGNEQFF. CDR3 DNA sequence: TGTGCCAGCAGCATGGGACTAGCGGCCGGAAATGAGCAGTTCTTC.

The chain uses TRBV5-1 and TRBJ2-3; 7 nucleotides match TRBD2. The CDR3 covers 15 residues. The V gene end was trimmed by 3 bases and the J gene end by 4 bases; junction bases not matched to a gene: 8. Germline V gene lookup returns CDR1 SGHRS and CDR2 YFSETQ. This chain's CDR3 is CASSSTSGIADTQYF. The CDR3 DNA sequence: TGCGCCAGCAGCTCAACGAGCGGGATCGCAGATACGCAGTATTTT. Looking up the rest from reference TRBV5-1 and TRBJ2-3 gives the full variable domain: KAGVTQTPRYLIKTRGQQVTLSCSPISGHRSVSWYQQTPGQGLQFLFEYFSETQRNKGNFPGRFSGRQFSNSRSEMNVSTLELGDSALYLCASSSTSGIADTQYFGPGTRLTVL.

The V call is TRBV9, the J call TRBJ2-3; TRBD2 aligns across 10 bases. The germline V gene has CDR1 SGDLS and CDR2 YYNGEE. The junction had 6 bases not matched to a gene; V was cut back by 0 bases and J by 5 bases. This CDR3 spans 16 amino acids. As DNA, the CDR3 is TGTGCCAGCAGCGTAGCTCGAGCGGGAGGGAAAGATACGCAGTATTTT. Its translation: CASSVARAGGKDTQYF.

Comments on this clone: The sample has other DNA sequences that encode this CDR3 too. This chain links TRBV27 with TRBJ2-1, with 7 bases fitting TRBD2. CDR3 length: 15 amino acids. Germline CDR1 reads MNHEY; CDR2 reads SMNVEV (reference sequence). V lost 2 bases and J lost 0; bases outside the gene matches: 1. This CDR3 is CASSLGGSSYNEQFF. Written as DNA, the CDR3 is TGTGCCAGCAGTTTAGGCGGGAGCTCCTACAATGAGCAGTTCTTC.

The CDR3 region has the DNA TGTGCCAGCAGCCACGGGACTCGGGGTGGGACCCAGTACTTC. This gives the protein CASSHGTRGGTQYF. The chain carries TRBV5-4 and TRBJ2-5; a weak D match, TRBD2 (6 bases). This CDR3 contains 14 residues. Germline V CDR1 and CDR2: SGHNT, YYREEE (reference sequence). With 4 bases removed from V and 7 bases from J, the gap between germline ends came to 17 bases.

To note about this clone: Within the sample, other DNA sequences also encode this same CDR3. The chain recombines TRBV7-9 with TRBJ2-3, with 9 bases identical to TRBD2. The ends lost 1 base at V and 1 base at J; junction bases unmatched: 9. The germline V gene has CDR1 SEHNR and CDR2 FQNEAQ (reference sequence). This CDR3 has 18 amino acids. The CDR3 here is CASSLGFGASGGTDTQYF. As DNA, the CDR3 is TGTGCCAGCAGCTTAGGTTTTGGGGCTAGCGGGGGCACAGATACGCAGTATTTT.

This chain connects TRBV19 to TRBJ2-2, with TRBD2 matching over 16 bases. CDR1 is LNHDA and CDR2 is SQIVND in the germline V gene (reference sequence). The junction had 11 bases not matched to a gene; V was cut back by 4 bases and J by 6 bases. The CDR3 consists of 19 residues. The CDR3 DNA follows: TGTGCCAGTAGTAGTCCCCTGGGACTAGCGGGGGGGACCCCCGGGGAGCTGTTTTTT. Protein sequence: CASSSPLGLAGGTPGELFF. The complete variable domain, with remaining parts taken from reference TRBV19 and TRBJ2-2, reads DGGITQSPKYLFRKEGQNVTLSCEQNLNHDAMYWYRQDPGQGLRLIYYSQIVNDFQKGDIAEGYSVSREKKESFPLTVTSAQKNPTAFYLCASSSPLGLAGGTPGELFFGEGSRLTVL.

The rearrangement uses TRBV19 and TRBJ1-5; a weak D match, TRBD1 (6 bases). Germline-derived CDR1 and CDR2 are LNHDA and SQIVND (reference sequence). This CDR3 region has 15 residues. Trimming stripped 1 base from V and 2 bases from J, with 9 bases between. The CDR3 region is CASSIVRGGNQPQHF. CDR3 nucleotides: TGTGCCAGTAGTATAGTCAGGGGCGGCAATCAGCCCCAGCATTTT.

This chain links TRBV19 with TRBJ1-2, with 8 bases identical to TRBD1. Per the germline V gene, CDR1 is LNHDA and CDR2 is SQIVND (reference sequence). CDR3 length: 15 amino acids. With 4 bases clipped from V and 4 bases from J, the junction kept 8 bases outside the gene matches. The CDR3 nucleotides read TGTGCCAGTAGTAGACCCGACAGGGGAGGCTATGGCTACACCTTC. This gives the protein CASSRPDRGGYGYTF. The variable domain in full, with the rest retrieved from reference TRBV19 and TRBJ1-2, is DGGITQSPKYLFRKEGQNVTLSCEQNLNHDAMYWYRQDPGQGLRLIYYSQIVNDFQKGDIAEGYSVSREKKESFPLTVTSAQKNPTAFYLCASSRPDRGGYGYTFGSGTRLTVV.

The V call is TRBV7-6, the J call TRBJ2-2; D perhaps matches TRBD1 (6 bases). V lost 6 bases, J lost 3 bases, and 14 bases lay in between. Germline V lookup: CDR1 SGHVS, CDR2 FNYEAQ. The CDR3 consists of 15 residues. The CDR3 reads CASRPQGPHTGELFF. In DNA, the CDR3 is TGTGCCAGCAGGCCGCAGGGGCCCCACACCGGGGAGCTGTTTTTT.

The rearrangement joins TRBV6-1 to TRBJ1-1; D perhaps matches TRBD1 (5 bases). The germline V gene encodes CDR1 MNHNS and CDR2 SASEGT. With 9 bases removed from V and 5 bases from J, the gap between germline ends came to 22 bases. This CDR3 contains 15 residues. DNA for the CDR3: TGTGCCAGTTTCCCCGGGGGAAACACTAGGACTGAAGCTTTCTTT. Translating gives CASFPGGNTRTEAFF.

This chain joins TRBV12-1 and TRBJ2-5; the D call of TRBD2 is as the table states it, not checked on the DNA. TRBV12-1 is a pseudogene locus. The CDR3 loop spans 14 amino acids. The CDR3 spells CASASGRLKETQYF. The CDR3, as DNA: TGTGCCAGCGCAAGCGGGAGGCTTAAAGAGACCCAGTACTTC.

The chain combines TRBV15 with TRBJ2-3; tentative D call: TRBD2 (6 bases). The CDR3 spans 13 residues. V lost 5 bases and J 5 bases, leaving 11 bases between the germline ends. Germline V lookup: CDR1 LNHNV, CDR2 YYDKDF (reference sequence). For the CDR3, the DNA is TGTGCCACCAGCCAGTTCGGGGGAGATACGCAGTATTTT. Amino acid sequence: CATSQFGGDTQYF.

The rearrangement joins TRBV6-6 to TRBJ2-7, with D unresolved. This CDR3 has 11 amino acids. V was clipped by 6 bases and J by 4 bases, with 7 bases between them. Germline CDR1 MNHNY, CDR2 SVGAGI (reference sequence). The CDR3 bases are TGTGCCAGCAGCGACTTATACGAGCAGTACTTC. Encoded protein: CASSDLYEQYF.

This clone has more than one count but fewer than ten. The gene calls are TRBV30 and TRBJ2-3; TRBD2 might be the D (6 bases). CDR1 GTSNPN and CDR2 SVGIG come from the germline V gene (reference sequence). The CDR3 totals 13 residues. Trimming shortened V by 4 bases and J by 4 bases, and 12 bases separated the two germline ends. The CDR3 is CAWTLATADTQYF. The DNA for the CDR3 is TGTGCCTGGACCCTAGCGACGGCAGATACGCAGTATTTT.

The chain uses TRBV7-9 and TRBJ1-2; D is undetermined. Germline lookup yields CDR1 SEHNR and CDR2 FQNEAQ (reference sequence). V lost 7 bases to trimming and J lost 4 bases, with 19 bases between them. This CDR3 has 15 amino acids. The CDR3 here is CASTTGSGRTYGYTF. CDR3 DNA sequence: TGTGCCAGCACCACCGGGTCGGGGAGAACCTATGGCTACACCTTC. The full variable domain, its missing parts supplied by reference TRBV7-9 and TRBJ1-2, is DTGVSQNPRHKITKRGQNVTFRCDPISEHNRLYWYRQTLGQGPEFLTYFQNEAQLEKSRLLSDRFSAERPKGSFSTLEIQRTEQGDSAMYLCASTTGSGRTYGYTFGSGTRLTVV.

The rearrangement links TRBV7-9 to TRBJ2-5; 7 bases agree with TRBD2. The CDR3 runs to 16 residues. V lost 1 base to trimming and J lost 1 base; unmatched junction nucleotides: 6. Germline V gives CDR1 SEHNR, CDR2 FQNEAQ (reference sequence). The DNA of the CDR3 is TGTGCCAGCAGCTTAGGGAGCGGGAACTTCCAAGAGACCCAGTACTTC. Protein: CASSLGSGNFQETQYF.

Only a few counts were recorded for this clone. The chain employs TRBV7-2 and TRBJ1-6, with 9 bases matching TRBD1. The CDR3 covers 15 residues. Per germline, CDR1 SGHTA and CDR2 FQGNSA. Unmatched junction bases numbered 8, after V lost 5 bases and J lost 9 bases. CDR3 DNA: TGTGCCAGCAGCCCCCGGGGACAGGGTGGTTCACCCCTCCACTTT. Its translation: CASSPRGQGGSPLHF.

The CDR3 loop reads CASSSLAGGSTDTQYF. CDR3 bases: TGTGCCAGCAGTTCCCTAGCGGGGGGGAGCACAGATACGCAGTATTTT. The chain combines TRBV6-6 with TRBJ2-3; 12 bases align to TRBD2. The length of the CDR3 is 16 residues. CDR1 is MNHNY and CDR2 is SVGAGI in the germline V gene (reference sequence). V gave up 4 bases and J gave up 0 bases; unmatched junction bases: 2.

CDR3 loop: CASSADRGANQPQHF. The CDR3, as DNA: TGTGCCAGTAGTGCCGACAGGGGCGCCAATCAGCCCCAGCATTTT. This chain uses TRBV19 with TRBJ1-5; 8 positions match TRBD1. This CDR3 is 15 amino acids long. With 5 bases clipped from V and 3 bases from J, the junction kept 6 bases outside the gene matches. The germline gives CDR1 LNHDA, CDR2 SQIVND (reference sequence).

The rearrangement links TRBV19 to TRBJ2-5; possible D gene TRBD2, 6 bases. The CDR3 contains 14 residues. The germline CDR1 and CDR2 sequences are LNHDA and SQIVND (reference sequence). The germline V and J ends were trimmed by 0 bases and 5 bases, with 10 bases remaining between them. CDR3 coding DNA: TGTGCCAGTAGTATAGAGCTTAGCGGCGAGACCCAGTACTTC. Protein sequence: CASSIELSGETQYF.

The genes are TRBV18 and TRBJ1-2; D may be TRBD1 (5 bases). The germline gives CDR1 KGHSH, CDR2 LQKENI. Between the trimmed V and J ends, which lost 2 bases and 2 bases, there was a span of 12 bases. The CDR3 has 15 residues. The CDR3, as DNA: TGTGCCAGCTCACCAGTTCAGGGTGGGAACTATGGCTACACCTTC. Its translation is CASSPVQGGNYGYTF.

This clone was observed a handful of times. CDR3 bases: TGCGCCAGCAGCTTAATGACAGGGAATTCGGAAAAACTGTTTTTT. Protein: CASSLMTGNSEKLFF. The chain carries TRBV5-1 and TRBJ1-4; 7 bases match TRBD1. Germline V CDR1 and CDR2: SGHRS, YFSETQ. The CDR3 contains 15 residues. J lost 8 bases, V lost 2 bases, and 9 bases had no gene match. The complete variable domain, with remaining parts taken from reference TRBV5-1 and TRBJ1-4, reads KAGVTQTPRYLIKTRGQQVTLSCSPISGHRSVSWYQQTPGQGLQFLFEYFSETQRNKGNFPGRFSGRQFSNSRSEMNVSTLELGDSALYLCASSLMTGNSEKLFFGSGTQLSVL.

The chain employs TRBV7-2 and TRBJ2-2; 7 bases are shared with TRBD2. This CDR3 comprises 15 residues. Germline-derived CDR1 and CDR2 are SGHTA and FQGNSA. After removal of 0 bases from V and 8 bases from J, the junction contained 6 bases not matched to a gene. CDR3 residues: CASSLAVGRVGELFF. The CDR3 nucleotides are TGTGCCAGCAGCTTAGCCGTGGGGAGGGTGGGGGAGCTGTTTTTT.

This clone was detected once. CDR3 bases: TGTGCCAGCAGCGCAGGGACTAGCGGGAGATACGAGCAGTACTTC. Protein sequence: CASSAGTSGRYEQYF. The genes are TRBV7-6 and TRBJ2-5; TRBD2 aligns across 14 bases. Near its end, the DNA agrees better with TRBJ2-7, so the J call may be wrong. CDR3 length: 15 amino acids. CDR1 SGHVS and CDR2 FNYEAQ come from the germline V gene.

The gene calls are TRBV5-6 and TRBJ2-7; TRBD2 is a possible D gene (6 bases). With 1 base removed from V and 2 bases from J, the gap between germline ends came to 13 bases. CDR1 SGHDT and CDR2 YYEEEE come from the germline V gene. CDR3 size: 15 residues. CDR3 sequence reads: CASSLTGVTTYEQYF. Here the CDR3 DNA reads TGTGCCAGCAGCTTGACGGGGGTCACTACCTACGAGCAGTACTTC.

The CDR3 spells CASSLRLSGGIDEQFF. DNA for the CDR3: TGTGCCAGCAGCTTAAGGCTTAGCGGGGGTATTGATGAGCAGTTCTTC. The chain combines TRBV11-3 with TRBJ2-1; 9 nucleotides line up with TRBD2. Looked up from germline, CDR1 is SGHNT and CDR2 is YENEEA. This CDR3 has 16 amino acids. V trimming: 2 bases; J trimming: 8 bases; junction bases outside the gene matches: 10.

The rearrangement joins TRBV6-5 to TRBJ1-1; D is perhaps TRBD1 (6 bases). The germline gives CDR1 MNHEY, CDR2 SVGAGI. V lost 6 bases to trimming and J lost 2 bases, with 13 bases between them. This CDR3 region has 14 residues. The CDR3: CASRRGASNTEAFF. DNA of the CDR3: TGTGCCAGCAGGCGGGGGGCGTCCAACACTGAAGCTTTCTTT.

The rearrangement links TRBV11-2 to TRBJ2-7; 11 bases fit TRBD2. This CDR3 region has 15 residues. V lost 5 bases and J lost 2; bases outside the gene matches: 5. Germline assignment: CDR1 SGHAT and CDR2 FQNNGV. DNA for the CDR3: TGTGCCAGCAGCCTAGGACTAGCGGGCACCTACGAGCAGTACTTC. It codes for CASSLGLAGTYEQYF.